What follows describes a single T cell receptor beta chain. Its antigen is unknown. Clones were sequenced by immunoSEQ multiplex PCR, and TCRdb holds only the in-frame ones, with some missing. This repertoire shows about 16,000 clones, roughly 86% found once; its top ten account for about 72%. Per the germline V gene, CDR1 is KGHSH and CDR2 is LQKENI. Unmatched junction bases numbered 8, after V lost 2 bases and J lost 7 bases. The CDR3 is made up of 15 amino acids. This sample is part of a study of OX40 agonist ivuxolimab in advanced cancers. Study outcomes and limitations: Circulating CD4+ and CD8+ T cells showed clonal expansion by week 6 at 0.1 to 3.0 mg/kg.

This sequence originates from an adult with an advanced solid tumor such as melanoma, head and neck, liver or kidney cancer. Sequences were derived from CD4+ or CD8+ T cells sorted from blood, sampled in a trial of the OX40 agonist ivuxolimab. The chain couples TRBV18 to TRBJ2-1, with TRBD1 matching over 7 bases. The CDR3 DNA sequence: TGTGCCAGCTCACCAAATTCGCAGGGACAGAATGAGCAGTTCTTC. Translation: CASSPNSQGQNEQFF. Based on the CDR3 plus reference TRBV18 and TRBJ2-1, the full variable domain is NAGVMQNPRHLVRRRGQEARLRCSPMKGHSHVYWYRQLPEEGLKFMVYLQKENIIDESGMPKERFSAEFPKEGPSILRIQQVVRGDSAAYFCASSPNSQGQNEQFFGPGTRLTVL.